Below, 6 T cell receptor beta chains from the same sample are listed, as sequenced in a study of T cells after yellow fever vaccination. TCRdb reprocessed the 5' RACE reads with MiXCR, giving one entry per CDR3 protein. This sample has approximately 260,000 distinct CDR3 sequences, with over 10% found just once. The sample here was CD4+ T cells sorted from PBMCs, taken 45 days after the yellow fever booster vaccination. All receptors come from a man aged 25 to 40 who received the YFV17D yellow fever vaccine.

This clonotype was observed many times. The chain joins TRBV7-9 to TRBJ2-7; the D is unclear. Trimming removed 6 bases from V and 2 bases from J, with 11 bases in between. This CDR3 comprises 13 residues. Germline V gene sequence: CDR1 SEHNR, CDR2 FQNEAQ (reference sequence). In DNA, the CDR3 is TGTGCCAGCAGTCTAGAAGGTCCCTACGAGCAGTACTTC. Translated, it gives CASSLEGPYEQYF.

This clonotype was seen more than once but under ten times. This chain joins TRBV12-3 or TRBV12-4 and TRBJ2-1; D is uncertain. This CDR3 spans 11 amino acids. Trimming pared 3 bases from V and 10 bases from J, leaving 7 bases between. For the CDR3, the DNA is TGTGCCAGCAGTTTCCGCTCCGAGCAGTTCTTC. It is translated as CASSFRSEQFF.

The chain uses TRBV20-1 and TRBJ2-5; D ambiguous. The CDR3 runs to 13 residues. V was cut by 6 bases and J by 4 bases, with 15 bases left in between. Germline V gene sequence: CDR1 DFQATT, CDR2 SNEGSKA (reference sequence). The CDR3 nucleotides read TGCAGTGCCCCAGCCAGAAGGTCAGAGACCCAGTACTTC. It yields the protein CSAPARRSETQYF.

The V and J genes are TRBV10-3 and TRBJ2-3; D remains unclear. Trimming removed 4 bases from V and 5 bases from J, with 10 bases in between. The CDR3 is 13 residues long. Germline CDR1 and CDR2: ENHRY and SYGVKD. CDR3 nucleotides: TGTGCCATCAGTGGAGCTAGGGAAGATACGCAGTATTTT. It specifies CAISGAREDTQYF.

This clonotype was seen more than once but under ten times. The chain is built from TRBV5-6 and TRBJ2-1; D call uncertain. The CDR3 is 11 amino acids. V was clipped by 4 bases and J by 10 bases, with 9 bases between them. The V gene's germline CDR1 is SGHDT and CDR2 YYEEEE. The CDR3 DNA follows: TGTGCCAGCAGCCAGAGCCGGGAGCAGTTCTTC. Translation: CASSQSREQFF.

The chain links TRBV12-3 or TRBV12-4 to TRBJ1-6, with 9 nucleotides matching TRBD1. This CDR3 is 14 amino acids long. J gave up 12 bases and V 7 bases, and 10 bases lay outside the gene matches. The DNA of the CDR3 is TGTGCCAGCACCACCGGGACAGGGAAATTACCCCTCCACTTT. It encodes CASTTGTGKLPLHF.